A selection of T cell receptor beta chains follows, all from one sample in a study of blood T cell repertoires in COVID-19. The method was immunoSEQ multiplex PCR; TCRdb's version includes in-frame clones alone and lacks a portion of them. This table holds over 150,000 clones, 83% found once. Sequencing was done on a sample of peripheral blood. The receptor set was obtained from a woman between 55 and 75 years old with COVID-19, enrolled during active disease. The CDR3 runs from the conserved cysteine through the conserved F or W. A D gene is named only where the DNA matches it firmly. The listing skips clone size in some rows; elsewhere it reads once, few, many or a size class.

TRBD2	TRBJ2-3	.	TRBV6-5	TGTGCCAGCAGCTCCGGGACTAGCCCTATGAGTACGCAGTATTTT	CASSSGTSPMSTQYF
TRBD2	TRBJ2-2	once	TRBV5-1	TGCGCCAGCAGCTTAAGAGCGGGGGGATCGAACACCGGGGAGCTGTTTTTT	CASSLRAGGSNTGELFF
.	TRBJ2-2	.	TRBV19	TGTGCCAGTAGGTGGGGCGCGAACACCGGGGAGCTGTTTTTT	CASRWGANTGELFF
TRBD1	TRBJ1-6	.	TRBV25-1	TGTGCCAGCAGTGATTGGGGACAGGAAAATTCACCCCTCCACTTT	CASSDWGQENSPLHF
.	TRBJ1-1	.	TRBV19	TGTGCCAGTAGTATAGATTTCGGGTGGACTGAAGCTTTCTTT	CASSIDFGWTEAFF
TRBD2	TRBJ2-2	.	TRBV6-5	TGTGCCAGCACTGGGAGGGCCCGGATCACCGGGGAGCTGTTTTTT	CASTGRARITGELFF
.	TRBJ1-3	.	TRBV14	TGTGCCAGCAGCCAAGGAAAGAGCTCTGGAAACACCATATATTTT	CASSQGKSSGNTIYF
.	TRBJ2-1	many	TRBV11-3	TGTGCCAGCAGCCTCAGGGGAAACGATGAGCAGTTCTTC	CASSLRGNDEQFF
TRBD1	TRBJ1-3	.	TRBV6-1	TGTGCCAGCAGTGAAGCCAGGGGGCCTGGAAACACCATATATTTT	CASSEARGPGNTIYF
TRBD1	TRBJ1-2	.	TRBV5-4	TGTGCCACAACAGGGGGTTGGGATGATGCCTATGGCTACACCTTC	CATTGGWDDAYGYTF
TRBD1	TRBJ1-6	.	TRBV9	TGTGCCAGCAGCGTAGGGGGGAGGACAGGGAGCTATAATTCACCCCTCCACTTT	CASSVGGRTGSYNSPLHF
.	TRBJ1-1	.	TRBV12-3/TRBV12-4	TGTGCCAGCAGTCGCATCGCACAGGGAGAAGCTTTCTTT	CASSRIAQGEAFF
.	TRBJ2-2	.	TRBV12-3/TRBV12-4	TGTGCCAGCAGTTTCAGGGCCACCGGGGAGCTGTTTTTT	CASSFRATGELFF
TRBD1	TRBJ1-2	.	TRBV7-8	TGTGCCAGCAGCTTAGCCCGACAGGGGGTAGATGGCTACACCTTC	CASSLARQGVDGYTF
.	TRBJ1-2	.	TRBV18	TGTGCCAGCTCGCGAGGACAGCCCTATGGCTACACCTTC	CASSRGQPYGYTF
.	TRBJ1-1	.	TRBV3-1/TRBV3-2	TGTGCCAGCAGCGTAGACAGAGCTGAAGCTTTCTTT	CASSVDRAEAFF